The clone carrying this TCR beta chain was seen at least ten times. This entry belongs to a study of T cells after yellow fever vaccination. Each CDR3 protein is one row after TCRdb ran MiXCR on the 5' RACE reads. The repertoire has 310,000 or so distinct CDR3 sequences, less than 4.5% of them found once; the top ten carry 23%. This TCR was recovered from a man in his late teens or twenties who received the YFV17D yellow fever vaccine. Material: PBMCs, obtained on the day of the yellow fever booster vaccination.

Here the CDR3 reads CASSVPLAGVETQYF. DNA for the CDR3: TGTGCCAGCAGTGTCCCACTAGCGGGGGTAGAGACCCAGTACTTC. The chain is built from TRBV6-2 or TRBV6-3 and TRBJ2-5; 11 positions agree with TRBD2. The V and J ends lost 5 bases and 4 bases, in that order; junction bases with no gene match: 6. The CDR3 is made up of 15 amino acids. Germline-derived CDR1 and CDR2 are MNHEY and SVGEGT.